Shown below are 23 T cell receptor beta chains from a single sample sequenced in a study of T cell responses to AZD1222 COVID-19 vaccine. Produced via immunoSEQ multiplex PCR; TCRdb's table is partial and in-frame only. The sample yields about 160,000 clones, over 80% seen once. The sequences come from peripheral blood, collected on day 0 of AZD1222 vaccination. Every receptor here comes from an adult in good health.

The rearrangement links TRBV6-4 to TRBJ2-1; 13 bases agree with TRBD2. The CDR3 sequence is 15 residues long. Losses at the gene ends were 6 bases for V and 6 bases for J; bases not matched to a gene: 5. Germline CDR1 is MRHNA and CDR2 is SNTAGT. CDR3 sequence reads: CASSLLAGGPNEQFF. CDR3 DNA sequence: TGTGCCAGCAGCTTACTAGCGGGAGGGCCCAATGAGCAGTTCTTC.

The rearrangement uses TRBV19 and TRBJ1-1; no clear D gene. With 5 bases removed from V and 10 bases from J, the gap between germline ends came to 11 bases. Germline V gives CDR1 LNHDA, CDR2 SQIVND (reference sequence). This CDR3 spans 11 amino acids. In DNA, the CDR3 is TGTGCCAGTAGTCGGCCGGAGGGAGCTTTCTTT. Protein sequence: CASSRPEGAFF. The full variable domain, completed using reference TRBV19 and TRBJ1-1, is DGGITQSPKYLFRKEGQNVTLSCEQNLNHDAMYWYRQDPGQGLRLIYYSQIVNDFQKGDIAEGYSVSREKKESFPLTVTSAQKNPTAFYLCASSRPEGAFFGQGTRLTVV.

This chain links TRBV5-6 with TRBJ1-5; D is unresolved. The CDR3 consists of 15 residues. Trimming cost V 4 bases and J 2 bases, with 13 bases left between them. Germline V gene data show CDR1 as SGHDT and CDR2 as YYEEEE. CDR3 DNA: TGTGCCAGCAGCCCCAGTGGGTCAGGCAATCAGCCCCAGCATTTT. Translation: CASSPSGSGNQPQHF.

This chain links TRBV25-1 with TRBJ2-1; the D call may be TRBD1 or TRBD2 (5 bases each). CDR1 MGHDK and CDR2 SYGVNS come from the germline V gene. Trimming removed 4 bases from V and 10 bases from J, with 11 bases in between. The CDR3 loop spans 12 amino acids. The CDR3 spells CASSVLGDEQFF. The CDR3 region has the DNA TGTGCCAGCAGTGTCCTAGGGGACGAGCAGTTCTTC.

The chain recombines TRBV28 with TRBJ1-2; 8 bases align to TRBD1. The germline V gene encodes CDR1 MDHEN and CDR2 SYDVKM. The CDR3 is made up of 14 amino acids. J lost 6 bases, V lost 3 bases, and 6 bases had no gene match. CDR3 in amino acids: CASSFPGGANGYTF. CDR3 DNA sequence: TGTGCCAGCAGTTTCCCAGGGGGCGCGAATGGCTACACCTTC.

The rearrangement joins TRBV7-8 to TRBJ2-5; no clear D gene. Germline loops: CDR1 SGHVS, CDR2 FQNEAQ. The length of the CDR3 is 14 residues. V was shortened by 1 base and J by 2 bases, with 8 bases between the two germline ends. The CDR3 DNA sequence: TGTGCCAGCAGCTTAGGAAGGTTACAAGAGACCCAGTACTTC. The encoded protein is CASSLGRLQETQYF.

The chain recombines TRBV7-8 with TRBJ1-2; TRBD1 might be the D (5 bases). V lost 1 base to trimming and J lost 6 bases, with 18 bases between them. This CDR3 has 16 amino acids. Germline V CDR1 and CDR2: SGHVS, FQNEAQ. The CDR3: CASSLGRRKGWDGYTF. The DNA for the CDR3 is TGTGCCAGCAGCTTAGGGAGGAGGAAGGGGTGGGATGGCTACACCTTC.

The chain is built from TRBV4-3 and TRBJ2-7, with D possibly being TRBD2 (6 bases). This CDR3 region has 15 residues. The V and J ends lost 1 base and 3 bases respectively, with 13 bases between them. The germline gives CDR1 LGHNA, CDR2 YSLEER. The CDR3 DNA sequence: TGCGCCAGCAGCCAAGCCGCAGCGGAGGGCTACGAGCAGTACTTC. It translates to CASSQAAAEGYEQYF.

The chain uses TRBV28 and TRBJ2-1; D not resolved. The V gene's germline CDR1 is MDHEN and CDR2 SYDVKM. This CDR3 is 14 amino acids long. Trimming pared 1 base from V and 6 bases from J, leaving 10 bases between. For the CDR3, the DNA is TGTGCCAGCAGTTTATCGGGCACCGGCAATGAGCAGTTCTTC. Its translation: CASSLSGTGNEQFF.

The sample holds one count of this clone. The gene calls are TRBV19 and TRBJ1-1; D might be TRBD1 (5 bases). V lost 2 bases and J 7 bases, leaving 17 bases between the germline ends. Germline values: CDR1 LNHDA, CDR2 SQIVND (reference sequence). The CDR3 runs 15 residues. CDR3 sequence reads: CASSITPFGDREAFF. For the CDR3, the DNA is TGTGCCAGTAGTATAACTCCCTTTGGGGACCGTGAAGCTTTCTTT.

This chain joins TRBV4-3 and TRBJ2-1; D possibly corresponds to TRBD2 (6 bases). The CDR3 covers 13 residues. V lost 3 bases and J 8 bases, leaving 11 bases between the germline ends. Germline loops: CDR1 LGHNA, CDR2 YSLEER. The CDR3: CASSQGGADEQFF. Written as DNA, the CDR3 is TGCGCCAGCAGCCAGGGAGGAGCAGATGAGCAGTTCTTC.

This chain uses TRBV7-2 with TRBJ2-7, with TRBD2 as a possible D gene (6 bases). The ends were cut back, 5 bases at V and 3 bases at J, with 17 bases in the middle. From germline, CDR1 is SGHTA and CDR2 FQGNSA. CDR3 length equals 15 residues. The CDR3 region has the DNA TGTGCCAGCAGCACTCGGGACTTGGAGTTCTACGAGCAGTACTTC. It encodes CASSTRDLEFYEQYF.

This clone was seen more than once but under ten times. The chain carries TRBV6-2 or TRBV6-3 and TRBJ1-6, with a possible D match to TRBD1 (6 bases). Between the trimmed V and J ends, which lost 5 bases and 4 bases, there was a span of 9 bases. The CDR3 sequence is 14 residues long. Germline CDR1 MNHEY, CDR2 SVGEGT. The CDR3 sequence is CASSGTNYNSPLHF. The CDR3 DNA reads as TGTGCCAGCAGTGGGACAAATTATAATTCACCCCTCCACTTT.

The chain uses TRBV9 and TRBJ1-3, with a weak D call TRBD1 (6 bases). From germline, CDR1 is SGDLS and CDR2 YYNGEE. The V end was cut by 3 bases, the J end by 7 bases, with 14 bases between. This CDR3 region has 14 residues. The CDR3 DNA is TGTGCCAGCAGCGCAGGGGTTATTGGGAACACCATATATTTT. It codes for CASSAGVIGNTIYF.

This sequence joins TRBV6-5 and TRBJ1-4; D remains unclear. The CDR3 length is 15 residues. V dropped 6 bases and J dropped 8 bases, with 19 bases sitting between them. CDR1 is MNHEY and CDR2 is SVGAGI in the germline V gene. The DNA of the CDR3 is TGTGCCAGCAGACACACCAGTGAGAGAGGGGAAAAACTGTTTTTT. Amino acid sequence: CASRHTSERGEKLFF.

This chain links TRBV20-1 with TRBJ2-4; 7 nucleotides agree with TRBD2. The V gene end was trimmed by 3 bases and the J gene end by 0 bases; junction bases not matched to a gene: 5. Germline loops: CDR1 DFQATT, CDR2 SNEGSKA (reference sequence). This CDR3 is built from 15 residues. Here the CDR3 DNA reads TGCAGTGCTAGTCAGCGGGGTATAGCCAAAAACATTCAGTACTTC. Its translation is CSASQRGIAKNIQYF.

The genes are TRBV30 and TRBJ2-1; 7 bases line up with TRBD2. This CDR3 contains 15 residues. The V gene end was trimmed by 0 bases and the J gene end by 3 bases; junction bases not matched to a gene: 5. The V gene's germline CDR1 is GTSNPN and CDR2 SVGIG (reference sequence). Written as DNA, the CDR3 is TGTGCCTGGAGTGTAGGGACTATCAACTACAATGAGCAGTTCTTC. Its protein is CAWSVGTINYNEQFF.

The chain couples TRBV27 to TRBJ2-3; 7 bases agree with TRBD1. V lost 9 bases and J lost 1; bases outside the gene matches: 4. The CDR3 covers 13 residues. The V gene's germline CDR1 is MNHEY and CDR2 SMNVEV (reference sequence). The CDR3 sequence: CASRQGGTDTQYF. CDR3 coding DNA: TGTGCCAGTCGACAGGGAGGCACAGATACGCAGTATTTT.

The chain carries TRBV2 and TRBJ1-1, with D uncertain. The CDR3 extends over 13 amino acids. Germline CDR1 reads SNHLY; CDR2 reads FYNNEI. Trimming took 8 bases from V and 2 from J, leaving 12 bases between them. CDR3 in DNA: TGTGCCAGCCTGTTTAGGACTAACACTGAAGCTTTCTTT. This gives the protein CASLFRTNTEAFF.

On this clone: A read error may account for a junction end that differs from germline. The chain recombines TRBV10-3 with TRBJ2-7, with D perhaps matching TRBD2 (6 bases). Germline V CDR1 and CDR2: ENHRY, SYGVKD. The CDR3 loop spans 11 amino acids. CDR3 coding DNA: TGTGCCATGAGTGGGGGGTACGAGCAGTACTTC. Amino acids: CAMSGGYEQYF.

This sequence joins TRBV30 and TRBJ2-7; D is unresolved. Trimming cost V 3 bases and J 6 bases, with 15 bases left between them. CDR1 is GTSNPN and CDR2 is SVGIG in the germline V gene (reference sequence). This CDR3 has 13 residues. The CDR3 spells CAWSSLSVSEQYF. The DNA for the CDR3 is TGTGCCTGGAGCTCTTTGAGCGTTTCCGAGCAGTACTTC.

The rearrangement joins TRBV5-1 to TRBJ1-4; TRBD1 is a possible D gene (5 bases). Between the trimmed V and J ends, which lost 4 bases and 6 bases, there was a span of 10 bases. Germline CDR1 reads SGHRS; CDR2 reads YFSETQ. The CDR3 length is 13 residues. CDR3 nucleotide sequence: TGCGCCAGCAGCCACCGGGGGGATGAAAAACTGTTTTTT. It codes for CASSHRGDEKLFF.

CDR3 DNA: TGCAGCGTACTAGCGAGCACCTACGAGCAGTACTTC. Translation gives CSVLASTYEQYF. The chain employs TRBV29-1 and TRBJ2-7; TRBD2 aligns across 7 bases. With V trimmed by 6 bases and J by 2 bases, 4 bases remained unmatched. The CDR3 length is 12 residues. Germline V lookup: CDR1 SQVTM, CDR2 ANQGSEA.